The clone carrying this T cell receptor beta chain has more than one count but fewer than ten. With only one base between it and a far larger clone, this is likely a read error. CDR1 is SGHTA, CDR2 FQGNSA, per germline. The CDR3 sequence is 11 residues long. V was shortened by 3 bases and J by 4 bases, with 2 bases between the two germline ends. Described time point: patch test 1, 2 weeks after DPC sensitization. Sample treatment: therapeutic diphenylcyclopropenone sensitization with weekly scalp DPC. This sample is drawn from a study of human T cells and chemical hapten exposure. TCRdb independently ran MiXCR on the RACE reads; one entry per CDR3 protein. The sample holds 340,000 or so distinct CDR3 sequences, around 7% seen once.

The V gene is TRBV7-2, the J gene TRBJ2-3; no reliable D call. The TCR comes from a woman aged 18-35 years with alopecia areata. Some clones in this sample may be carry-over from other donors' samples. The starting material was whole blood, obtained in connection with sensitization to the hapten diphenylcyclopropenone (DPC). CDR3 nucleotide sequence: TGTGCCAGCAGCTTCCCAGATACGCAGTATTTT. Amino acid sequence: CASSFPDTQYF.